One sample yielded the 26 T cell receptor beta chains listed below, sequenced in a study of T cell responses to AZD1222 COVID-19 vaccine. Using immunoSEQ multiplex PCR, the repertoire was profiled, and TCRdb retains in-frame clones only, with some absent. The data contain approximately 150,000 clones, roughly 91% of them singletons. This specimen consisted of peripheral blood, obtained on day 0 of AZD1222 vaccination. These receptor sequences come from an adult in good health.

The chain couples TRBV7-6 to TRBJ2-7, with 14 bases aligning to TRBD2. The CDR3 runs 14 residues. Germline values: CDR1 SGHVS, CDR2 FNYEAQ. V dropped 5 bases and J dropped 7; count of bases not matched to a gene: 4. The chain's CDR3 is CASSPGLAGVEQYV. The CDR3 DNA reads as TGTGCCAGCAGCCCGGGACTAGCGGGGGTTGAGCAGTACGTC.

The V call is TRBV15, the J call TRBJ2-4; TRBD2 aligns across 7 bases. With V trimmed by 1 base and J by 4 bases, 16 bases remained unmatched. The CDR3 runs to 19 residues. Germline-derived CDR1 and CDR2 are LNHNV and YYDKDF (reference sequence). The CDR3 DNA reads TGTGCCACCAGCAGAGTCCCCACCCCGGGAGGACCGTTAAAAAACATTCAGTACTTC. It is translated as CATSRVPTPGGPLKNIQYF.

The rearrangement uses TRBV6-5 and TRBJ1-3; TRBD1 matches at 10 bases. The V gene end was trimmed by 2 bases and the J gene end by 2 bases; junction bases not matched to a gene: 3. This CDR3 is 16 amino acids long. Looked up from germline, CDR1 is MNHEY and CDR2 is SVGAGI. The CDR3 region is CASSYLGTGAGNTIYF. CDR3 DNA: TGTGCCAGCAGTTACCTCGGGACAGGGGCTGGAAACACCATATATTTT.

The chain joins TRBV25-1 to TRBJ1-4; 8 bases line up with TRBD1. Germline V gives CDR1 MGHDK, CDR2 SYGVNS. V shed 3 bases and J 5 bases; nucleotides not matched to a gene: 2. This CDR3 comprises 14 residues. CDR3 in amino acids: CASSEPGGNEKLFF. CDR3 bases: TGTGCCAGCAGTGAGCCAGGGGGCAATGAAAAACTGTTTTTT.

This sequence joins TRBV5-6 and TRBJ1-5; possible D gene TRBD1, 6 bases. Germline V lookup: CDR1 SGHDT, CDR2 YYEEEE. The CDR3 is made up of 14 amino acids. V was cut by 5 bases and J by 6 bases, with 15 bases left in between. CDR3: CASSFGGTSQPQHF. The CDR3 bases are TGTGCCAGCAGTTTTGGGGGCACGAGTCAGCCCCAGCATTTT.

V usage is TRBV2 and J usage is TRBJ1-2, with TRBD1 identical over 9 bases. Trimming cost V 3 bases and J 5 bases; bases outside gene matches: 4. Germline values: CDR1 SNHLY, CDR2 FYNNEI. This CDR3 contains 14 residues. The CDR3, as DNA: TGTGCCAGCAGTGAGACGGGACAGGGTTATGGCTACACCTTC. This translates into CASSETGQGYGYTF.

This chain joins TRBV28 and TRBJ2-4; D may correspond to TRBD1 or TRBD2 (5 bases each). The V end was cut by 8 bases, the J end by 1 base, with 15 bases between. This CDR3 region has 15 residues. Germline CDR1 reads MDHEN; CDR2 reads SYDVKM. CDR3 protein: CASGLYEGAKNIQYF. DNA of the CDR3: TGTGCCAGCGGACTTTATGAGGGGGCCAAAAACATTCAGTACTTC. Filled out from reference TRBV28 and TRBJ2-4, the complete variable domain reads DVKVTQSSRYLVKRTGEKVFLECVQDMDHENMFWYRQDPGLGLRLIYFSYDVKMKEKGDIPEGYSVSREKKERFSLILESASTNQTSMYLCASGLYEGAKNIQYFGAGTRLSVL.

The sample holds a few counts of this clone. The chain couples TRBV28 to TRBJ2-1, with no clear D. The germline gives CDR1 MDHEN, CDR2 SYDVKM. Trimming removed 6 bases from V and 10 bases from J, with 10 bases in between. CDR3 length: 11 residues. The CDR3 spells CASRISAEQFF. The CDR3 bases are TGTGCCAGCAGGATTTCAGCGGAGCAGTTCTTC.

This chain connects TRBV7-3 to TRBJ2-2; possibly TRBD1 or TRBD2 for D (6 bases each). The CDR3 consists of 18 residues. Germline loops: CDR1 SGHTA, CDR2 FQGTGA. V was pared by 0 bases and J by 0 bases, with 14 bases between. CDR3 residues: CASSLTLTGGANTGELFF. CDR3 nucleotide sequence: TGTGCCAGCAGCTTAACGTTGACCGGGGGCGCGAACACCGGGGAGCTGTTTTTT.

The gene calls are TRBV6-5 and TRBJ1-2, with D tentatively TRBD1 (6 bases). This CDR3 is 15 amino acids long. Trimming cost V 2 bases and J 0 bases, with 10 bases left between them. Germline CDR1 reads MNHEY; CDR2 reads SVGAGI. CDR3 DNA sequence: TGTGCCAGCAGTTACACGGGGGCCGCTAACTATGGCTACACCTTC. Protein product: CASSYTGAANYGYTF.

V and J are TRBV7-9 and TRBJ1-4; D not resolved. Germline V lookup: CDR1 SEHNR, CDR2 FQNEAQ (reference sequence). The CDR3 runs to 15 residues. The V end lost 2 bases, the J end lost 6 bases, and 13 bases lay between the germline ends. This chain's CDR3 is CASSLLLGSHEKLFF. In DNA, the CDR3 is TGTGCCAGCAGCTTATTATTAGGGAGTCATGAAAAACTGTTTTTT.

This chain joins TRBV28 and TRBJ1-3; 9 bases match TRBD1. J gave up 4 bases and V 7 bases, and 8 bases lay outside the gene matches. The CDR3 runs 15 residues. The germline gives CDR1 MDHEN, CDR2 SYDVKM. The CDR3 reads CASNSQGAGGNTIYF. The CDR3 nucleotides are TGTGCCAGCAACTCACAGGGGGCAGGGGGAAACACCATATATTTT.

The rearrangement uses TRBV29-1 and TRBJ2-1; D is unclear. This CDR3 is 12 amino acids long. The V gene lost 4 bases and the J gene lost 10 bases, with 14 bases spanning the gap. The V gene's germline CDR1 is SQVTM and CDR2 ANQGSEA. This chain's CDR3 is CSVVSASREQFF. As DNA, the CDR3 is TGCAGCGTTGTCAGTGCTTCTAGAGAGCAGTTCTTC.

This chain connects TRBV15 to TRBJ2-2; D gene unclear. The CDR3 runs 16 residues. The V and J ends lost 1 base and 1 base respectively, with 10 bases between them. Germline V lookup: CDR1 LNHNV, CDR2 YYDKDF (reference sequence). The CDR3 loop is CATSRVGSGNTGELFF. The CDR3 bases are TGTGCCACCAGCAGAGTCGGATCAGGGAACACCGGGGAGCTGTTTTTT.

The chain is built from TRBV28 and TRBJ2-3; TRBD2 agrees at 12 bases. The CDR3 runs to 15 residues. V lost 10 bases, J lost 1 base, and 6 bases stayed unmatched. Germline values: CDR1 MDHEN, CDR2 SYDVKM. This chain's CDR3 is CATRLAGARTDTQYF. DNA of the CDR3: TGTGCCACCCGACTAGCGGGAGCCCGCACAGATACGCAGTATTTT.

The V and J genes are TRBV6-5 and TRBJ1-5; tentative D call: TRBD1 (5 bases). The V end lost 7 bases, the J end lost 0 bases, and 13 bases lay between the germline ends. The CDR3 extends over 15 amino acids. Germline CDR1 reads MNHEY; CDR2 reads SVGAGI. The CDR3 DNA reads as TGTGCCAGCAAACAAGCAGGGTATAGCAATCAGCCCCAGCATTTT. Translation gives CASKQAGYSNQPQHF.

The chain links TRBV5-1 to TRBJ1-2; 9 bases align to TRBD1. The CDR3 loop spans 14 amino acids. J gave up 4 bases and V 0 bases, and 1 base lay outside the gene matches. The germline gives CDR1 SGHRS, CDR2 YFSETQ. CDR3 protein: CASSLGQGGYGYTF. The CDR3 coding sequence is TGCGCCAGCAGCTTGGGACAGGGGGGCTATGGCTACACCTTC.

This clone was counted between two and nine times. The CDR3 DNA follows: TGTGCCAGCAGCTTCGCCGACAGGGGAGGTGAGCAGTTCTTC. Translated, it gives CASSFADRGGEQFF. The chain employs TRBV5-6 and TRBJ2-1; 8 bases fit TRBD1. The germline V gene has CDR1 SGHDT and CDR2 YYEEEE. The CDR3 has 14 amino acids. V was pared by 2 bases and J by 9 bases, with 7 bases of the junction left unmatched.

The chain uses TRBV30 and TRBJ2-1; 7 positions match TRBD2. The CDR3 is 15 amino acids. Germline CDR1 reads GTSNPN; CDR2 reads SVGIG (reference sequence). The V segment lost 2 bases and the J segment 6 bases; nucleotides outside the gene matches: 10. The CDR3 DNA follows: TGTGCCTGGAGTAGTTGGGGGGGAATCCTCAATGAGCAGTTCTTC. This translates into CAWSSWGGILNEQFF.

V usage is TRBV6-5 and J usage is TRBJ1-1; no firm D call. The V gene's germline CDR1 is MNHEY and CDR2 SVGAGI. Trimming shortened V by 7 bases and J by 1 base, and 13 bases separated the two germline ends. The CDR3 length is 14 residues. The CDR3 DNA sequence: TGTGCCAGCATTGGTGTGGGTTGGAACACTGAAGCTTTCTTT. Translated: CASIGVGWNTEAFF.

The chain combines TRBV5-1 with TRBJ1-1, with a weak D call TRBD1 (6 bases). Germline V gene data show CDR1 as SGHRS and CDR2 as YFSETQ. V was pared by 2 bases and J by 3 bases, with 14 bases between. The length of the CDR3 is 15 residues. The CDR3 bases are TGCGCCAGCAGCTTAATTCGGGGGCAGGACACTGAAGCTTTCTTT. It encodes CASSLIRGQDTEAFF.

V usage is TRBV11-2 and J usage is TRBJ1-6; D gene uncertain. The CDR3 is 13 amino acids. V was shortened by 5 bases and J by 7 bases, with 9 bases between the two germline ends. Germline V lookup: CDR1 SGHAT, CDR2 FQNNGV. Here the CDR3 reads CASSPQGNSPLHF. The CDR3 coding sequence is TGTGCCAGCAGCCCCCAAGGGAATTCACCCCTCCACTTT.

This sequence joins TRBV24-1 and TRBJ1-2; D is ambiguous. Germline CDR1 reads KGHDR; CDR2 reads SFDVKD. The CDR3 consists of 13 residues. V was shortened by 5 bases and J by 0 bases, with 6 bases between the two germline ends. CDR3 sequence: CATSVTTNYGYTF. The CDR3 DNA sequence: TGTGCCACCAGTGTAACGACTAACTATGGCTACACCTTC.

V gene TRBV5-1 combines with J gene TRBJ2-6; D unresolved. V dropped 1 base and J dropped 3 bases, with 5 bases sitting between them. Germline V gene sequence: CDR1 SGHRS, CDR2 YFSETQ. This CDR3 has 14 amino acids. The CDR3 nucleotides are TGCGCCAGCAGCTTGATAAATGGGGCCAACGTCCTGACTTTC. Translating gives CASSLINGANVLTF.

The genes are TRBV5-1 and TRBJ1-3; 11 positions match TRBD1. V lost 4 bases, J lost 2 bases, and 5 bases stayed unmatched. Germline V CDR1 and CDR2: SGHRS, YFSETQ. CDR3 length: 16 residues. The CDR3, as DNA: TGCGCCAGCAGCCCGGGACAGGGGGAAACTGGAAACACCATATATTTT. Translating gives CASSPGQGETGNTIYF.

The chain couples TRBV5-1 to TRBJ2-7; TRBD2 might be the D (5 bases). CDR3 length: 13 amino acids. Germline V gene data show CDR1 as SGHRS and CDR2 as YFSETQ. Deletions cut 4 bases from V and 3 bases from J, with 11 bases between. The CDR3 spells CASSEEARYEQYF. The CDR3 region has the DNA TGCGCCAGCAGCGAGGAGGCCCGCTACGAGCAGTACTTC.